A single sample is the source of the 17 T cell receptor beta chains below, sequenced in a study of immune heterogeneity within non-small cell lung tumors. Multiplex PCR employing 32 V and 13 J primers generated amplicons of the TCR beta CDR3. TCRdb analysed the multiplex PCR reads with MiXCR anew, one entry per CDR3 protein. The sample yields 6,000 to 6,500 distinct CDR3 sequences, 20% to 25% seen once. Template was bulk tumor genomic DNA, about 610 ng per sample. Primary tumors were biopsied several times each, far apart, intraoperatively. Patients underwent curative surgery for untreated, newly diagnosed non-small cell lung cancer. Material for sequencing was lung tumor tissue. The receptors derive from a female donor with non-small cell lung cancer.

This clonotype is classed as medium-sized. This sequence joins TRBV20-1 and TRBJ2-7, with 10 bases fitting TRBD1. Germline-derived CDR1 and CDR2 are DFQATT and SNEGSKA (reference sequence). Losses at the gene ends were 0 bases for V and 5 bases for J; bases not matched to a gene: 13. The CDR3 totals 17 residues. In DNA form, the CDR3 reads TGCAGTGCTAGAGATCTGAGGGGTAGGACAGGGGGGGACGAGCAGTACTTC. Translation gives CSARDLRGRTGGDEQYF.

This sequence joins TRBV20-1 and TRBJ1-1, with a tentative D call TRBD1 (5 bases). This CDR3 comprises 14 residues. Trimming removed 6 bases at V and 6 bases at J, with 20 bases between. The V gene's germline CDR1 is DFQATT and CDR2 SNEGSKA (reference sequence). For the CDR3, the DNA is TGCAGTGCCCCGGACACTAGCCTCGGCGCTGAAGCTTTCTTT. Protein product: CSAPDTSLGAEAFF.

This clonotype was detected once. Possible read error: a much larger clone is one base away. The rearrangement links TRBV12-3 or TRBV12-4 to TRBJ2-1; 10 bases line up with TRBD2. V shed 7 bases, J shed 7 bases, and the junction held 13 bases outside the gene matches. This CDR3 comprises 16 residues. The CDR3 coding sequence is TGTGCCAGCAATTCCTCTAGCGGGAGAAGGTGGAATGAGCAGTTCTTC. Its translation is CASNSSSGRRWNEQFF.

By its share, this clonotype is medium-sized (0.01 to 0.1%). The chain carries TRBV7-6 and TRBJ2-7; no definite D call. V lost 1 base to trimming and J lost 5 bases, with 15 bases between them. The germline CDR1 and CDR2 sequences are SGHVS and FNYEAQ. The CDR3 is made up of 15 amino acids. The CDR3 spells CASSLEFADGHEQYF. CDR3 coding DNA: TGTGCCAGCAGCTTAGAGTTTGCGGACGGGCACGAGCAGTACTTC. Looking up the rest from reference TRBV7-6 and TRBJ2-7 gives the full variable domain: GAGVSQSPRYKVTKRGQDVALRCDPISGHVSLYWYRQALGQGPEFLTYFNYEAQQDKSGLPNDRFSAERPEGSISTLTIQRTEQRDSAMYRCASSLEFADGHEQYFGPGTRLTVT.

This clonotype was recorded a few times. Sequence at one end of the junction differs from germline and may be a read error. V and J are TRBV19 and TRBJ1-5; D ambiguous. In germline, CDR1 is LNHDA, CDR2 SQIVND (reference sequence). This CDR3 spans 17 amino acids. This CDR3 reads CASTSRGPSWSNQPQNF. For the CDR3, the DNA is TGTGCCAGTACCTCACGCGGACCGTCATGGAGCAATCAGCCCCAGAATTTT.

This clonotype has a handful of counts. J is TRBJ2-3 and V is TRBV6-1, with 11 positions matching TRBD2. The CDR3 has 18 amino acids. Unmatched junction bases numbered 16, after V lost 6 bases and J lost 5 bases. The germline CDR1 and CDR2 sequences are MNHNS and SASEGT. CDR3 bases: TGTGCCAGCAGGAGGGGGGTCTTAGCGGGAGGGCCTAGAGATACGCAGTATTTT. This gives the protein CASRRGVLAGGPRDTQYF.

There are a few counts of this clonotype. V is TRBV6-1 and J is TRBJ2-1; maybe TRBD1 (5 bases). This CDR3 comprises 16 residues. The V gene's germline CDR1 is MNHNS and CDR2 SASEGT. Trimming pared 6 bases from V and 0 bases from J, leaving 15 bases between. CDR3 loop: CASRSQGLSSYNEQFF. CDR3 DNA: TGTGCCAGCAGATCGCAGGGTTTGAGCTCCTACAATGAGCAGTTCTTC.

This clonotype was seen more than once but under ten times. One base away lies a much larger clone, so this may be a sequencing read error. The CDR3 end shows no conserved phenylalanine or tryptophan, and so a read error is likely. V and J are TRBV11-2 and TRBJ1-6, with 11 bases lining up with TRBD1. The ends lost 4 bases at V and 9 bases at J; junction bases unmatched: 5. This CDR3 is built from 15 residues. The germline CDR1 and CDR2 sequences are SGHAT and FQNNGV. CDR3: CASSYSGTGGSPLHL. In DNA form, the CDR3 reads TGTGCCAGCAGCTACTCCGGGACAGGGGGTTCACCCCTCCACCTT.

This clonotype was observed a handful of times. The chain recombines TRBV7-3 with TRBJ2-3; D is unresolved. Germline V gene sequence: CDR1 SGHTA, CDR2 FQGTGA. The CDR3 contains 14 residues. V was cut by 4 bases and J by 1 base, with 9 bases left in between. The CDR3, as DNA: TGTGCCAGCAGCTCCATCGGTGGCACAGATACGCAGTATTTT. It is translated as CASSSIGGTDTQYF.

This clonotype came up a few times. The chain carries TRBV29-1 and TRBJ1-1; D remains ambiguous. V was trimmed by 5 bases and J by 3 bases, leaving 10 bases between them. CDR3 length: 12 amino acids. Germline V gene data show CDR1 as SQVTM and CDR2 as ANQGSEA. The CDR3 loop is CSVTIGHTEAFF. The CDR3 coding sequence is TGCAGCGTTACGATAGGGCACACTGAAGCTTTCTTT.

By proportion, this clonotype is medium-sized. The rearrangement links TRBV24-1 to TRBJ2-3, with 7 bases identical to TRBD1. V trimming: 4 bases; J trimming: 4 bases; junction bases outside the gene matches: 16. There are 18 residues in the CDR3. The germline V gene has CDR1 KGHDR and CDR2 SFDVKD. The CDR3 DNA reads as TGTGCCACCAGTGACCAGACAGGGTATGGGGCGACGGCAGATACGCAGTATTTT. Encoded protein: CATSDQTGYGATADTQYF.

This clonotype is judged medium-sized. The genes are TRBV12-3 or TRBV12-4 and TRBJ1-6; D is perhaps TRBD1 (5 bases). V lost 6 bases to trimming and J lost 6 bases, with 12 bases between them. The CDR3 loop spans 14 amino acids. The CDR3 protein is CASSLGRFNSPLHF. CDR3 sequence (DNA): TGTGCCAGCAGCCTGGGACGCTTTAATTCACCCCTCCACTTT.

This clonotype was detected a few times. This rearrangement joins TRBV7-2 to TRBJ2-6, with 14 bases identical to TRBD2. V was pared by 3 bases and J by 1 base, with 2 bases of the junction left unmatched. CDR1 and CDR2 from the germline V gene are SGHTA and FQGNSA. The CDR3 has 18 residues. Here the CDR3 reads CASSLGLAGASGANVLTF. The CDR3 bases are TGTGCCAGCAGCTTGGGACTAGCGGGAGCTTCTGGGGCCAACGTCCTGACTTTC.

This clonotype was recorded a few times. The CDR3 reads CASSLDGRNTEAFF. CDR3 bases: TGCGCCAGCAGCTTGGATGGCAGAAACACTGAAGCTTTCTTT. This rearrangement joins TRBV5-1 to TRBJ1-1; D gene uncertain. CDR1 and CDR2 (germline): SGHRS, YFSETQ. Trimming cost V 0 bases and J 2 bases, with 8 bases left between them. The CDR3 covers 14 residues.

The chain has TRBV6-1 and TRBJ2-7; 12 positions agree with TRBD1. The germline V gene has CDR1 MNHNS and CDR2 SASEGT. This CDR3 is 16 amino acids long. Trimming removed 6 bases from V and 5 bases from J; junction bases left unmatched: 11. This CDR3 reads CASSRAPGQGADEQYF. CDR3 in DNA: TGTGCCAGCAGCCGGGCACCGGGACAGGGGGCCGACGAGCAGTACTTC.

This clonotype showed up just a few times. The junction and the germline gene differ at one end; a read error may be behind it. This chain joins TRBV18 and TRBJ2-2, with D possibly being TRBD2 (5 bases). Germline-derived CDR1 and CDR2 are KGHSH and LQKENI. CDR3 length: 16 amino acids. CDR3 protein: CASSPANTRSTGKLFF. The CDR3 DNA sequence: TGTGCCAGCTCACCAGCAAACACTAGATCCACCGGGAAGCTGTTTTTT.

This clonotype is medium-sized in the sample. The chain links TRBV2 to TRBJ1-2; 8 nucleotides match TRBD1. The junction had 11 bases not matched to a gene; V was cut back by 7 bases and J by 7 bases. The length of the CDR3 is 14 residues. Germline V lookup: CDR1 SNHLY, CDR2 FYNNEI. The CDR3 DNA follows: TGTGCCAGCACGGGCTGGCAGGGGGCGCTTGGCTACACCTTC. Protein: CASTGWQGALGYTF. Using reference TRBV2 and TRBJ1-2 for the parts outside the CDR3, the full variable domain is EPEVTQTPSHQVTQMGQEVILRCVPISNHLYFYWYRQILGQKVEFLVSFYNNEISEKSEIFDDQFSVERPDGSNFTLKIRSTKLEDSAMYFCASTGWQGALGYTFGSGTRLTVV.